The rows below give T cell receptor beta chains drawn from one sample of a study of response to subunit inactivated influenza vaccine. Each CDR3 protein gets one entry after TCRdb re-called the RT-PCR reads with MiXCR. The table has roughly 180,000 distinct CDR3 sequences, around 9.2% seen once. Sample: non-naive T cells sorted from PBMCs, taken on the day of vaccination. These receptors were collected from a man in his forties or fifties who received an inactivated influenza vaccine. The CDR3 runs from the conserved cysteine through the conserved F or W. D genes are given only for firm matches. Only part of the rows carry a size: once, few, many, or a class if the clone is expanded.

clone_size d_call j_call v_call cdr3_nt cdr3_aa
. . TRBJ1-1 TRBV6-2/TRBV6-3 TGTGCCAGCAGTCCCGTCAGGGGATCCACTGAAGCTTTCTTT CASSPVRGSTEAFF
. . TRBJ1-1 TRBV20-1 TGCAGTGCCTATAAAGACGGGGGGACTGAAGCTTTCTTT CSAYKDGGTEAFF
many . TRBJ2-7 TRBV7-2 TGTGCCAGCAGCCCCCAAGGGGGATTCAGCTCCTACGAGCAGTACTTC CASSPQGGFSSYEQYF
. . TRBJ1-6 TRBV20-1 TGCAGTGCCATGCGACAGGATATGATACTCTATAATTCACCCCTCCACTTT CSAMRQDMILYNSPLHF
. . TRBJ1-4 TRBV5-1 TGCGCCAGCAGCCGATACGCAGCAACTAATGAAAAACTGTTTTTT CASSRYAATNEKLFF
few . TRBJ2-1 TRBV20-1 TGCAGTGCTAAGGTCGGAGGGGGTGAGCAGTTCTTC CSAKVGGGEQFF
many . TRBJ1-1 TRBV7-9 TGTGCCAGCAGCTTATTGACGGAGAACACTGAAGCTTTCTTT CASSLLTENTEAFF
many . TRBJ2-7 TRBV12-3/TRBV12-4 TGTGCCAGCAGTCCTGACAGCTACTACGAGCAGTACTTC CASSPDSYYEQYF
many TRBD1 TRBJ1-1 TRBV5-1 TGCGCCAGCAGCTTCCAGGGGGGCGGCACTGAAGCTTTCTTT CASSFQGGGTEAFF
few TRBD1 TRBJ1-5 TRBV20-1 TGCAGTGCTAGAGATGGGACAGGGAGTCGCAATCAGCCCCAGCATTTT CSARDGTGSRNQPQHF
few . TRBJ1-2 TRBV29-1 TGCAGCGTTTACAGGGAAGATGGCTACACCTTC CSVYREDGYTF
. . TRBJ2-7 TRBV6-1 TGTGCCAGCAGTCCTAGGGGGGACTCCTACGAGCAGTACTTC CASSPRGDSYEQYF
few TRBD1 TRBJ2-7 TRBV28 TGTGCCAGCAGAATTAAGGGGGCCCACGAGCAGTACTTC CASRIKGAHEQYF
once . TRBJ1-2 TRBV28 TGTGCCAGCAGTTTCGCCACCTATGGCTACACCTTC CASSFATYGYTF
many TRBD1 TRBJ2-1 TRBV11-1 TGTGCCAGCAGCTTAGAGGGACAGCTCAATGAGCAGTTCTTC CASSLEGQLNEQFF
few TRBD2 TRBJ2-5 TRBV18 TGTGCCAGCTCACCGAAGACGCGAGGCGGGGGCCAAGAGACCCAGTACTTC CASSPKTRGGGQETQYF
many . TRBJ2-1 TRBV6-2/TRBV6-3 TGTGCCAGCAGAAAGCGGGCCCCCTACAATGAGCAGTTCTTC CASRKRAPYNEQFF
. . TRBJ1-5 TRBV20-1 TGCAGTGCTTCCAGGGGAAATAGCAATCAGCCCCAGCATTTT CSASRGNSNQPQHF
few . TRBJ2-1 TRBV19 TGTGCCAGTAGTACTCAGGGGAGGTTTTACAATGAGCAGTTCTTC CASSTQGRFYNEQFF
few . TRBJ1-4 TRBV6-5 TGTGCCAGCAGTTACTATCCCGAAATAACAGGGACGCCTAATGAAAAACTGTTTTTT CASSYYPEITGTPNEKLFF
few . TRBJ1-1 TRBV19 TGTGCCAGTAGTCCCCAACGAGGGGGGATTCCCACTGAAGCTTTCTTT CASSPQRGGIPTEAFF
few TRBD2 TRBJ2-3 TRBV24-1 TGTGCCACCAGTGATCGTTCTGGCGGGAGTTTTACAGATACGCAGTATTTT CATSDRSGGSFTDTQYF
few TRBD2 TRBJ2-7 TRBV27 TGTGCCAGCAGCCCTCGTAGCGGGGGGGCTTACGAGCAGTACTTC CASSPRSGGAYEQYF
many TRBD2 TRBJ2-7 TRBV7-2 TGTGCCAGCAGCCCGACTAGCGGGAGCCTATACGAGCAGTACTTC CASSPTSGSLYEQYF
few . TRBJ2-5 TRBV9 TGTGCCAGCAGCGTAGATGCTGGGACCCAGTACTTC CASSVDAGTQYF
. TRBD2 TRBJ2-2 TRBV6-2/TRBV6-3 TGTGCCAGCAGTTTCGCAATGACTAGCGGATTAACCGGGGAGCTGTTTTTT CASSFAMTSGLTGELFF
. . TRBJ2-7 TRBV28 TGTGCCAGCAGTTCCGGGACAATCCGCTCCTACGAGCAGTACTTC CASSSGTIRSYEQYF
few . TRBJ1-4 TRBV4-3 TGCGCCAGCAGCCAAGGGACAGCATCGTATGAAAAACTGTTTTTT CASSQGTASYEKLFF
. TRBD2 TRBJ2-3 TRBV2 TGTGCCAGCAGTGAGAAAGCGGGAGGACTCCGCGGTACGCAGTATTTT CASSEKAGGLRGTQYF
. . TRBJ2-1 TRBV20-1 TGCAGTGCCAACCGAGGGTACGATAGAGATGAGCAGTTCTTC CSANRGYDRDEQFF
few . TRBJ2-3 TRBV14 TGTGCCAGCAGCCAAGATATGGCAGGGACCAATACGCAGTATTTT CASSQDMAGTNTQYF
few . TRBJ2-6 TRBV6-1 TGTGCCAGCAGGGCAGGGTTTACTGGGGCCAACGTCCTGACTTTC CASRAGFTGANVLTF
many TRBD1 TRBJ1-1 TRBV20-1 TGCAGTGCGAGACAGGGGGCGCGTGGCACTGAAGCTTTCTTT CSARQGARGTEAFF
few . TRBJ2-2 TRBV7-6 TGTGCCAGCAGCAGCACAGCGAACACCGGGGAGCTGTTTTTT CASSSTANTGELFF
. . TRBJ2-7 TRBV6-2/TRBV6-3 TGTGCCACCTCTAAGGACAGCAAGTACGAGCAGTACTTC CATSKDSKYEQYF
few . TRBJ2-1 TRBV10-3 TGTGCCATCAGTGAGGAGGCGGGCGGGAATGAGCAGTTCTTC CAISEEAGGNEQFF
few TRBD1 TRBJ2-7 TRBV6-1 TGTGCCAGCAGTCCAAGACAGGGGCTCTACGAGCAGTACTTC CASSPRQGLYEQYF
. . TRBJ2-1 TRBV7-9 TGTGCCAGCAGCTTAGACAGGCGGAATGAGCAGTTCTTC CASSLDRRNEQFF
many TRBD1 TRBJ2-7 TRBV27 TGTGCCAGCAGTCTTTCAGGACAGGGCGAGTACTTC CASSLSGQGEYF
many . TRBJ2-3 TRBV7-9 TGTGCCAGCAGCTTAGCCGAAGAACCGGCGCAGTATTTT CASSLAEEPAQYF
. . TRBJ2-3 TRBV28 TGTGCCAGCAGTTTACTCCAACAGGGTTCAGATACGCAGTATTTT CASSLLQQGSDTQYF
. . TRBJ2-7 TRBV20-1 TGCAGTGCTACGGACTATAAAATTACCTACGAGCAGTACTTC CSATDYKITYEQYF
few . TRBJ1-1 TRBV4-2 TGTGCCAGCAGCCAAGCCGGAACAGGGAAGTTGAGGGTCACTGAAGCTTTCTTT CASSQAGTGKLRVTEAFF
many TRBD1 TRBJ2-2 TRBV18 TGTGCCAGCTCACCATTCGACAGGGGAGGAACCGGGGAGCTGTTTTTT CASSPFDRGGTGELFF
. . TRBJ2-6 TRBV12-3/TRBV12-4 TGTGCCAGCAGTTATAGATCCGGGGCCGACGTCCTGACTTTC CASSYRSGADVLTF
few TRBD1 TRBJ1-5 TRBV28 TGTGCCAGCAGTGGCCGGACAGGAAATAGCAATCAGCCCCAGCATTTT CASSGRTGNSNQPQHF
many . TRBJ1-1 TRBV3-1 TGTGCCAGCAGCCAAGACGGGGCAGTGAAAACTGAAGCTTTCTTT CASSQDGAVKTEAFF
many TRBD1 TRBJ1-5 TRBV15 TGTGCCACCAGCAGGCGGGACAGGGGCCCTAATCAGCCCCAGCATTTT CATSRRDRGPNQPQHF
. TRBD1 TRBJ2-3 TRBV6-5 TGTGCCAGCAGGTTAACAGGGGGGACGCAGTATTTT CASRLTGGTQYF
few TRBD1 TRBJ2-5 TRBV24-1 TGTGCCACCAGTGACGCTACAGGGGATCTGACCCAGTACTTC CATSDATGDLTQYF
. . TRBJ2-3 TRBV28 TGTGCCAGTTACAGGGAAATGCAGTATTTT CASYREMQYF
. TRBD1 TRBJ1-5 TRBV20-1 TGCAGTGCTGTGACAGGGTGGAACAATCAGCCCCAGCATTTT CSAVTGWNNQPQHF
many TRBD2 TRBJ2-3 TRBV29-1 TGCAGCGTTGAAGACAGGACTAGCGCTAGCACAGATACGCAGTATTTT CSVEDRTSASTDTQYF